These 10 T cell receptor beta chains originate from one sample sequenced in a study of beta chain features in type 1 diabetes. The study, taken as a whole, reports: Across all four CD4+ subsets, people with type 1 diabetes showed modestly shorter TCRB CDR3s.

Expressed TCRB transcripts were sequenced because the isolated RNA had all been reverse transcribed beforehand. This table comes from immunoSEQ multiplex PCR, and its TCRdb copy is limited to in-frame clones, with some not included. The data hold about 160,000 clones, with roughly 60% observed a single time. Antigens for these TCRs are unknown. The specimen sequenced was naive CD4+ T cells from blood. These receptors were collected from a young man with type 1 diabetes.

The J gene is TRBJ1-2, the V gene TRBV29-1; TRBD1 might be the D (6 bases). The CDR3 totals 15 residues. Trimming pared 3 bases from V and 3 bases from J, leaving 17 bases between. Per germline, CDR1 SQVTM and CDR2 ANQGSEA. The CDR3 sequence: CSVDRPGAAHYGYTF. For the CDR3, the DNA is TGCAGCGTTGATCGGCCAGGGGCCGCTCACTATGGCTACACCTTC.

Points on this clone: At one boundary the junction diverges from the germline segment, which might be a read error. The J gene is TRBJ1-2, the V gene TRBV27; 8 positions agree with TRBD1. This CDR3 spans 17 amino acids. Germline lookup yields CDR1 MNHEY and CDR2 SMNVEV (reference sequence). The CDR3 nucleotides are TGTGCCAGCAGAGAGATTCGGACAGGGAAAAGTAGTACCTTGAGCTCCTTC. It specifies CASREIRTGKSSTLSSF.

The DNA of the CDR3 is TGCGCCAGCAGCTCCAGGGTGAGTGGCTACACCTTC. Protein product: CASSSRVSGYTF. The chain has TRBV5-1 and TRBJ1-2, with D possibly TRBD1 on 5 matching bases. This CDR3 is built from 12 residues. The V and J ends lost 3 bases and 7 bases respectively, with 10 bases between them. Germline assignment: CDR1 SGHRS and CDR2 YFSETQ.

This clone has just a few counts. The chain has TRBV25-1 and TRBJ1-2; 7 bases are shared with TRBD1. CDR1 MGHDK and CDR2 SYGVNS come from the germline V gene. The V and J ends lost 2 bases and 4 bases, in that order; junction bases with no gene match: 4. CDR3 size: 14 residues. The CDR3 reads CASSEGQAIYGYTF. In nucleotides, the CDR3 is TGTGCCAGCAGTGAAGGACAGGCCATCTATGGCTACACCTTC.

The chain uses TRBV5-1 and TRBJ2-5; no reliable D call. The CDR3 spans 11 residues. Germline values: CDR1 SGHRS, CDR2 YFSETQ. Trimming took off 6 bases at V and 11 bases at J, with 14 bases between the two ends. CDR3 protein: CASMEGPKQYF. The CDR3 DNA is TGCGCCAGCATGGAAGGCCCAAAGCAGTACTTC.

The V gene is TRBV7-2, the J gene TRBJ2-3; TRBD2 aligns across 8 bases. Germline values: CDR1 SGHTA, CDR2 FQGNSA. The CDR3 length is 15 residues. V gave up 5 bases and J gave up 5 bases; unmatched junction bases: 9. Here the CDR3 DNA reads TGTGCCAGCAGCCCGCGAATCCGGGGGGGAGATACGCAGTATTTT. Its protein is CASSPRIRGGDTQYF.

This clone was seen a handful of times. The gene calls are TRBV14 and TRBJ2-5; TRBD2 agrees at 8 bases. The CDR3 sequence is 16 residues long. J lost 4 bases, V lost 4 bases, and 11 bases had no gene match. The germline CDR1 and CDR2 sequences are SGHDN and FVKESK. CDR3 sequence: CASSLHRSGLGETQYF. The CDR3 DNA is TGTGCCAGCAGCCTCCACCGTTCGGGACTAGGAGAGACCCAGTACTTC.

The chain has TRBV5-6 and TRBJ1-2, with no clear D. Germline-derived CDR1 and CDR2 are SGHDT and YYEEEE. The CDR3 runs 14 residues. With 2 bases removed from V and 2 bases from J, the gap between germline ends came to 10 bases. The CDR3 DNA reads TGTGCCAGCAGCTTTGGTCTGGGGAACTATGGCTACACCTTC. Translated, it gives CASSFGLGNYGYTF.

The chain has TRBV7-9 and TRBJ1-6; D unresolved. The CDR3 runs to 13 residues. In germline, CDR1 is SEHNR, CDR2 FQNEAQ (reference sequence). Trimming removed 5 bases from V and 9 bases from J, with 11 bases in between. CDR3 bases: TGTGCCAGCAGCCGAGCACGTCCTTCACCCCTCCACTTT. This translates into CASSRARPSPLHF.

The chain joins TRBV7-9 to TRBJ2-6, with D unresolved. The CDR3 is 15 residues long. Trimming took 2 bases from V and 4 from J, leaving 9 bases between them. From germline, CDR1 is SEHNR and CDR2 FQNEAQ (reference sequence). The CDR3 DNA follows: TGTGCCAGCAGCTTATCTCGCAGCGGGGCCAACGTCCTGACTTTC. Translation: CASSLSRSGANVLTF.